These T cell receptor beta chains were read from a single sample in a study of shared T cell receptors in the human thymus. Only in-frame clones appear in the TCRdb table, and some are missing; sequencing was by immunoSEQ multiplex PCR. The table has 600,000 to 900,000 clones, approximately 85% seen once. Separately, the same data were catalogued under a study of human thymus T cells.

Material: thymocytes. These receptors were obtained from a girl under three years old with a congenital heart defect. The CDR3 runs from the conserved cysteine through the conserved F or W. Each record gives: J gene, D gene, V gene, CDR3 protein. A D gene is named only where the DNA matches it firmly.

>TRBJ2-3|.|TRBV7-3
CASSLIRTASTDTQYF
>TRBJ1-2|.|TRBV4-3
CASSQVWQVSYGYTF
>TRBJ1-6|TRBD1|TRBV9
CASSVASQGVSVDSPLHF
>TRBJ2-1|TRBD2|TRBV4-1
CASSRGGRGEEQFF
>TRBJ1-5|.|TRBV10-3
CAISDQPQHF
>TRBJ1-1|TRBD1|TRBV4-1
CASSQVKGWLDREGAFF
>TRBJ1-5|TRBD1|TRBV5-6
CASSLGSDREDQPQHF
>TRBJ2-7|.|TRBV7-9
CASSESGTLSYEQYF
>TRBJ2-7|.|TRBV7-3
CASSLKGAAGSYEQYF
>TRBJ1-5|.|TRBV29-1
CSVAPHGQNQPQHF
>TRBJ1-2|TRBD1|TRBV6-6
CASSHGQASYGYTF
>TRBJ2-3|.|TRBV10-3
CAISESLRTDTQYF
>TRBJ1-2|TRBD1|TRBV11-1
CASSFAQGNYGYTF
>TRBJ1-2|.|TRBV7-2
CASSSGFHLGCGYTF
>TRBJ1-6|.|TRBV28
CASSLGRGWDSPLHF
>TRBJ1-3|.|TRBV10-1
CASSESIPASSGNTIYF
>TRBJ1-2|.|TRBV5-1
CASSLQGGYPKTHLKRRVYGYTF
>TRBJ2-7|TRBD1|TRBV5-6
CASSLGIDRQGVYEQYF
>TRBJ2-3|.|TRBV28
CASSLWAVVPPTTGQNSSTDTQYF
>TRBJ1-2|.|TRBV10-3
CAFHSREEGYGYTF
>TRBJ1-5|.|TRBV28
CASSLNRHQPQHF
>TRBJ1-2|.|TRBV6-6
CASSYDSNYGYTF
>TRBJ1-5|TRBD1|TRBV12-5
CASGLVLTGGARSNQPQHF
>TRBJ2-7|TRBD2|TRBV6-5
CASSSLSGGIYEQYF
>TRBJ1-3|.|TRBV7-8
CASTKSGEVLSGNTIYF
>TRBJ2-3|.|TRBV29-1
CSVSDASVGGSTQYF
>TRBJ2-2|.|TRBV6-1
CASSETSGELFF
>TRBJ1-2|.|TRBV10-2
CASSEREFYGYTF
>TRBJ1-6|.|TRBV6-1
CASSPTDNNSPLHF
>TRBJ2-1|TRBD2|TRBV7-6
CASSVPGLAGGRYEQFF
>TRBJ1-2|.|TRBV20-1
CSAYGGYTF
>TRBJ1-3|.|TRBV10-3
CAINAPPDISTPRNTIYF
>TRBJ2-5|.|TRBV12-1
CASSFAQRGGEETQYF
>TRBJ2-1|TRBD2|TRBV6-1
CASSEGLAGNEQFF
>TRBJ1-2|.|TRBV6-4
CASSDSRPSRGAGGYTF
>TRBJ1-1|.|TRBV19
CASSVTDTVTEAFF
>TRBJ1-3|.|TRBV7-9
CASNLGYGSGNTIYF
>TRBJ1-6|TRBD1|TRBV27
CASGQGSSPLHF
>TRBJ2-1|TRBD1|TRBV7-9
CASSVPRDSLYNEQFF